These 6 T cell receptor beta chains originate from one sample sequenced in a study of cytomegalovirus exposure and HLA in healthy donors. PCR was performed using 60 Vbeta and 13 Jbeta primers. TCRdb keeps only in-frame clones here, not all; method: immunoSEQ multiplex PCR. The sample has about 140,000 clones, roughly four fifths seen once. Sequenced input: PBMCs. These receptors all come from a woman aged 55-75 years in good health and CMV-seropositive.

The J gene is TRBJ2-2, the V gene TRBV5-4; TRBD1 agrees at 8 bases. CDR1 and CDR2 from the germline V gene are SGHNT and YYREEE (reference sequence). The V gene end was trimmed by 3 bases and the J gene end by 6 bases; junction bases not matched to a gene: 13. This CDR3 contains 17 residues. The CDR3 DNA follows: TGTGCCAGCAGCTCAACTGGACAGGGCGGGATATCCGGGGAGCTGTTTTTT. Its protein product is CASSSTGQGGISGELFF.

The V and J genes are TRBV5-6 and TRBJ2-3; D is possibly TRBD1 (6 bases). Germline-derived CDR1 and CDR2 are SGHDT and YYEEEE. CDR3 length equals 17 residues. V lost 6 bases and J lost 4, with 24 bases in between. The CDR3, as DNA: TGTGCCAGCATCCCAAAGCGTACGCGGACAGTGGCAGATACGCAGTATTTT. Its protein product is CASIPKRTRTVADTQYF.

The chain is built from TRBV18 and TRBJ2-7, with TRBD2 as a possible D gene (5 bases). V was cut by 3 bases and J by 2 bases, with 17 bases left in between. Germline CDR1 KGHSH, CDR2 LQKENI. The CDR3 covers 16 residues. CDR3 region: CASSPFSLASAYEQYF. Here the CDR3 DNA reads TGTGCCAGCTCACCGTTTAGTCTAGCTTCCGCCTACGAGCAGTACTTC. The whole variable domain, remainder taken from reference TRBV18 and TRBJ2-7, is NAGVMQNPRHLVRRRGQEARLRCSPMKGHSHVYWYRQLPEEGLKFMVYLQKENIIDESGMPKERFSAEFPKEGPSILRIQQVVRGDSAAYFCASSPFSLASAYEQYFGPGTRLTVT.

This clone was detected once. Here the CDR3 DNA reads TGTGCCAGTAGTATAGTACCCGGGGAGCAGACCCAGTACTTC. Protein: CASSIVPGEQTQYF. The rearrangement joins TRBV19 to TRBJ2-5, with a possible D match to TRBD2 (5 bases). Deletions cut 1 base from V and 6 bases from J, with 12 bases between. The CDR3 sequence is 14 residues long. Germline CDR1 reads LNHDA; CDR2 reads SQIVND (reference sequence).

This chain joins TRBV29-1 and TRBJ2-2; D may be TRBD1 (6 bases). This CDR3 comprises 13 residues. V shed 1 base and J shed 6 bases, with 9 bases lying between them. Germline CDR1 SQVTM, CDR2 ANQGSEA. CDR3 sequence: CSVEATGPGELFF. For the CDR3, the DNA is TGCAGCGTTGAAGCAACAGGGCCCGGGGAGCTGTTTTTT.

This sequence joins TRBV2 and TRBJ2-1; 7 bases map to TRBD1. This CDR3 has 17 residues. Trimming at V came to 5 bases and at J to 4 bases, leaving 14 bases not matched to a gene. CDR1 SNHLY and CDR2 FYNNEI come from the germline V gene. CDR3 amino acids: CASSPKIGQENYNEQFF. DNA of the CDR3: TGTGCCAGCAGTCCAAAAATTGGACAGGAGAATTACAATGAGCAGTTCTTC.